The rows below give T cell receptor beta chains drawn from one sample of a study of cytomegalovirus exposure and HLA in healthy donors. Here immunoSEQ multiplex PCR was the method, and the copy in TCRdb shows in-frame clones only, minus some. Among around 150,000 clones listed, more than 60% were seen once. The sample consisted of PBMCs. The receptors come from a man aged 18 to 30 in good health and CMV-seropositive. CDR3s include the opening cysteine and the closing phenylalanine or tryptophan. Fields, in order: V gene, J gene, D gene, clone size, CDR3 length, CDR3 DNA, CDR3 protein. The D gene is left open where the match is weak. For some rows the clone size is stated as once, few or many, or as a class when expanded; others skip it.

V gene: TRBV5-1; J gene: TRBJ2-3; D gene: TRBD2; clone size: -; CDR3 length: 19; CDR3 DNA: TGCGCCAGCAGCTTGGGACTAGCGGGAGGAGGATATAGCACAGATACGCAGTATTTT; CDR3 protein: CASSLGLAGGGYSTDTQYF
V gene: TRBV9; J gene: TRBJ2-3; D gene: -; clone size: -; CDR3 length: 16; CDR3 DNA: TGTGCCAGCAGCGTTTCTAGCAGACTCAGCACAGATACGCAGTATTTT; CDR3 protein: CASSVSSRLSTDTQYF
V gene: TRBV7-9; J gene: TRBJ1-4; D gene: TRBD1; clone size: -; CDR3 length: 14; CDR3 DNA: TGTGCCAGCAGCTATTACAGGGGTGACGAAAAACTGTTTTTT; CDR3 protein: CASSYYRGDEKLFF
V gene: TRBV19; J gene: TRBJ2-7; D gene: TRBD2; clone size: -; CDR3 length: 13; CDR3 DNA: TGTGCCAGTAGCGGGCTAGCGGGCTACGAGCAGTACTTC; CDR3 protein: CASSGLAGYEQYF
V gene: TRBV2; J gene: TRBJ1-3; D gene: TRBD1; clone size: -; CDR3 length: 14; CDR3 DNA: TGTGCCAGCAGCAAAGACAGGGTCGGAAACACCATATATTTT; CDR3 protein: CASSKDRVGNTIYF
V gene: TRBV28; J gene: TRBJ1-5; D gene: -; clone size: -; CDR3 length: 17; CDR3 DNA: TGTGCCAGCAGTTTTATTGGTTCCTTCCAAAGCCGTCAGCCCCAGCATTTT; CDR3 protein: CASSFIGSFQSRQPQHF
V gene: TRBV4-2; J gene: TRBJ1-1; D gene: -; clone size: -; CDR3 length: 12; CDR3 DNA: TGTGCCAGCAGCCAAGGGCCCTCTGAAGCTTTCTTT; CDR3 protein: CASSQGPSEAFF
V gene: TRBV7-6; J gene: TRBJ1-1; D gene: TRBD1; clone size: once; CDR3 length: 17; CDR3 DNA: TGTGCCAGCAGCCGAACTTCACAGGGGGGCGCTTTCCCTGAAGCTTTCTTT; CDR3 protein: CASSRTSQGGAFPEAFF
V gene: TRBV7-9; J gene: TRBJ2-7; D gene: -; clone size: medium-sized; CDR3 length: 12; CDR3 DNA: TGTGCCAGCAGCTCCCAGGGGTACGAGCAGTACTTC; CDR3 protein: CASSSQGYEQYF
V gene: TRBV27; J gene: TRBJ1-4; D gene: -; clone size: once; CDR3 length: 13; CDR3 DNA: TGTGCCAGCACCAGAGCGGCTAATGAAAAACTGTTTTTT; CDR3 protein: CASTRAANEKLFF